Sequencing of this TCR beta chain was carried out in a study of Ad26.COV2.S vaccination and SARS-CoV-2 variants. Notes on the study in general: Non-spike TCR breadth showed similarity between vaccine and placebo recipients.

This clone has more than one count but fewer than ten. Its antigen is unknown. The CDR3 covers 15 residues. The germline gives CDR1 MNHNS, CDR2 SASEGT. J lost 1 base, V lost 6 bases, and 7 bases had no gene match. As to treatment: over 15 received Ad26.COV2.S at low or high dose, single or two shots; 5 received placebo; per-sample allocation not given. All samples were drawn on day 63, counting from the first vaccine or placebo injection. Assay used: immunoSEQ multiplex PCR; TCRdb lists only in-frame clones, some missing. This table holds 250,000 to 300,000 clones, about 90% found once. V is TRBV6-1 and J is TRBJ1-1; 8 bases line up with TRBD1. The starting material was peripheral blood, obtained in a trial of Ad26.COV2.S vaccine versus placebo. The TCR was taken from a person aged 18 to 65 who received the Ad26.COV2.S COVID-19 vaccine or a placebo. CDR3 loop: CASRPGTGGNTEAFF. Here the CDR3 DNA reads TGTGCCAGCAGGCCCGGGACAGGAGGGAACACTGAAGCTTTCTTT.